The entry that follows covers one T cell receptor (beta chain) sequence. Its antigen is currently unknown. The record originates from a study of T cell clusters in autoimmune cytopenias. For the study at large: A median of roughly 53,000 TRB reads per sample yielded a median approximately 2,400 distinct clonotypes.

TRB rearrangements were amplified by touch-down multiplex PCR with mixed TRB-A/B primers. TCRdb re-called the multiplex PCR reads and gives one entry per CDR3 protein, without DNA. This sample's table reports about 6,100 distinct CDR3 sequences. Overall study results and limits: Physiological T cell clusters of healthy donors were apparently absent in primary autoimmune cytopenia patients.

Each sample's input was around 250 ng genomic DNA, some 34,000 genome equivalents. The CDR3 loop spans 15 amino acids. Germline V gene data show CDR1 as SGHNT and CDR2 as YYREEE (reference sequence). The data also belong to a second study, concerning T cell repertoires in aging, cancer and after chemotherapy. Per that paper: Loss of evenness, beyond lost richness, contributed to age-related TCR diversity decline in cancer patients.

The clonotype was recovered from a human donor in good health. This chain uses TRBV5-4 with TRBJ2-5. Sequencing was carried out using peripheral blood. The CDR3 reads CASSSAVGMKETQYF.